This T cell receptor beta chain was recovered during a study of T-cell memory formation after mild COVID-19 (dated by TCRdb to the early 2020s). Study-level background: TCR sequence clusters from the two donors were found to be largely donor specific. In two donors, T-cell clones that expanded and contracted after mild COVID-19 were followed by sequencing TCRalpha and TCRbeta repertoires longitudinally. The cohort was made up of two young adult volunteers, one female and one male, who were previously healthy.

TCRdb shows the sequencer as Illumina NovaSeq 6000. TCRalpha and TCRbeta cDNA libraries were constructed by 5'RACE with constant-segment primers, with sample barcodes and unique molecular identifiers being introduced. Trizol reagent was used to extract RNA from every sample. Amplification of the libraries took two PCR steps, and the second step added a second sample barcode plus Illumina TruSeq adapters. Sequencing of the libraries was done on an Illumina NovaSeq, producing 2 x 150 bp paired-end reads. From the authors' description of their analysis: With migec v1.2.7, reads were demultiplexed and then collapsed into UMI-guided consensus sequences. Using mixcr v2.1.11, the UMI consensuses were aligned to TRA and TRB V and J templates and assembled into clonotypes. A clonotype was counted as expanded or contracted only when both edgeR and NoisET called the clonotype significant, with the noise models trained on biological replicates. edgeR calls used a false discovery rate-adjusted p below 0.01 and a log2 fold-change threshold of 1. PCA with hierarchical clustering of max-normalized trajectories of the 1000 most abundant clonotypes was used as exploratory dynamics analysis. Each responding clone was given a CD4 or CD8 phenotype based on the CD4+ and CD8+ repertoires, which had been sequenced separately. Using fastp trimming at Q25 and MiXCR clonotype assembly, TCRdb reanalyzed the public sequencing data and kept in-frame beta chains. Every CDR3 protein is listed once, alongside the most common genes and DNA of its rows. The V and J calls shown here were made by TCRdb, not taken from the authors' results. Across this sample there are 130,000 to 150,000 distinct CDR3 sequences, with 15% to 20% seen only once. Jointly, the top ten make up under 2.5% of the sample.

Ficoll-Paque density gradient centrifugation was the method used to isolate PBMCs. This clonotype was counted between two and nine times. What this receptor recognizes is not known. No base-level quality is on record; no much larger clone is a single base apart. The research as a whole found: Some responding clones were detected in pre-infection memory, suggesting pre-existing cross-reactive memory T cells joined the SARS-CoV-2 response. Clones contracting from day 15 to 85 had balanced CD4/CD8 phenotypes, while a second wave expanding from day 15 to 37 was biased towards CD4+. The second-wave clones that peaked on day 37 were not confirmed to be SARS-CoV-2 specific. Contracting CD4+ clones were located mainly in the CM and EM memory subsets, whereas CD8+ clones were found to be enriched in EMRA. Only a couple of mild cases were covered by the study, and larger cohorts that include severe cases with pre-infection samples were considered necessary.

CDR1 SGHAT and CDR2 FQNNGV are derived from the germline V gene. Relative to germline, V is 2 bases shorter and J is 2 bases shorter, with 10 bases between their ends. The cysteine opens and the phenylalanine closes a CDR3 of 14 amino acids. Only the CDR3 portion is preserved as DNA: 42 bases, with reading frame beginning at the first base. The rearranged chain carries TRBV11-2 and TRBJ2-7; the D gene may be TRBD1 or TRBD2, since each aligns over 6 bases. Specimen: PBMCs or a T cell subset sorted from them (not recorded which). The TCR was taken from an adult woman who had mild COVID-19 (a few samples of this study predate the infection). The sample titles of this study are shuffled in the database, so cell type and time point are left out; the donor was told from shared clones. The DNA sequence is as follows: TGTGCCAGCAGCTTAAGGGGGGCCACCTACGAGCAGTACTTC. It encodes CASSLRGATYEQYF.